This T cell receptor beta chain was identified in a study of blood T cell repertoires in COVID-19. Trimming removed 0 bases from V and 8 bases from J, with 17 bases in between. The CDR3 has 15 amino acids. Germline loops: CDR1 SGHNT, CDR2 YYREEE (reference sequence). Per the original data handling: Researchers report that nucleated cell counts were estimated from reference gene primer amplification. Only in-frame clones appear in the TCRdb table, and some are missing; sequencing was by immunoSEQ multiplex PCR. The DNA was the basis for D and trimming; V, J and clone size are from that table. The sample lists roughly 160,000 clones, roughly 84% occurring once.

The chain recombines TRBV5-4 with TRBJ1-2; possible D gene TRBD1, 6 bases. This clonotype originated in a man aged 35-49 years with acute or convalescent COVID-19. Sequencing input: peripheral blood. The CDR3 here is CASSLDRAALGGYTF. The CDR3 DNA follows: TGTGCCAGCAGCTTGGACAGGGCCGCCCTAGGGGGCTACACCTTC.